The rows below give T cell receptor beta chains drawn from one sample of a study of T cell responses to AZD1222 COVID-19 vaccine. Profiling relied on immunoSEQ multiplex PCR, and the TCRdb table lists in-frame clones only, not all of them. The sample shows roughly 150,000 clones, about nine tenths of them seen only once. The source was peripheral blood, collected 28 days after the second AZD1222 dose. The source of these receptors is an adult who received the AZD1222 COVID-19 vaccine. CDR3s include the opening cysteine and the closing phenylalanine or tryptophan. A D gene is named only where the DNA matches it firmly. Part of the rows lack a size; the others show once, few, many or a class for expanded clones.

size: .; V: TRBV13; D: TRBD2; J: TRBJ2-1; CDR3: CASSLRTSGRNEQFF; DNA: TGTGCCAGCAGCTTAAGGACTAGCGGGAGGAATGAGCAGTTCTTC
size: .; V: TRBV11-2; D: .; J: TRBJ1-1; CDR3: CASSPSSYTEAFF; DNA: TGTGCCAGCAGCCCCTCATCGTACACTGAAGCTTTCTTT
size: .; V: TRBV10-3; D: .; J: TRBJ2-2; CDR3: CAISESGGTGELFF; DNA: TGTGCCATCAGTGAATCTGGCGGCACCGGGGAGCTGTTTTTT
size: .; V: TRBV28; D: .; J: TRBJ2-3; CDR3: CASSLTSSAPDTQYF; DNA: TGTGCCAGCAGTTTAACTTCTAGCGCACCAGATACGCAGTATTTT
size: few; V: TRBV28; D: .; J: TRBJ1-1; CDR3: CASTEPPGLRAFF; DNA: TGTGCCAGCACCGAACCCCCAGGTTTGAGAGCTTTCTTT
size: .; V: TRBV28; D: .; J: TRBJ2-7; CDR3: CASTRGDTSYEQYF; DNA: TGTGCCAGCACTCGTGGGGACACCTCCTACGAGCAGTACTTC
size: .; V: TRBV6-5; D: TRBD1; J: TRBJ2-7; CDR3: CASSLTGVGYEQYF; DNA: TGTGCCAGCAGTTTAACAGGGGTAGGCTACGAGCAGTACTTC
size: .; V: TRBV15; D: .; J: TRBJ1-5; CDR3: CATSATDYNQPQHF; DNA: TGTGCCACCAGCGCGACAGACTACAATCAGCCCCAGCATTTT
size: .; V: TRBV5-1; D: .; J: TRBJ1-4; CDR3: CASSLDRSTNEKLFF; DNA: TGCGCCAGCAGCTTGGACCGTTCAACTAATGAAAAACTGTTTTTT
size: .; V: TRBV7-9; D: TRBD2; J: TRBJ2-1; CDR3: CASSLVVLTGGTNNEQFF; DNA: TGTGCCAGCAGCTTAGTGGTGTTGACGGGAGGGACCAACAATGAGCAGTTCTTC
size: .; V: TRBV19; D: .; J: TRBJ2-1; CDR3: CASSKRDGDNEQFF; DNA: TGTGCCAGTAGTAAAAGGGACGGCGACAATGAGCAGTTCTTC
size: .; V: TRBV10-3; D: TRBD1; J: TRBJ2-1; CDR3: CAISEGQGAAEQFF; DNA: TGTGCCATCAGTGAGGGACAGGGGGCCGCTGAGCAGTTCTTC
size: .; V: TRBV4-2; D: .; J: TRBJ2-7; CDR3: CASSLSGGRGLDEQYF; DNA: TGTGCCAGCAGCCTCTCAGGAGGCAGGGGACTCGACGAGCAGTACTTC